This TCR beta chain was retrieved from a study of T cells in Graves' hyperthyroidism and ophthalmopathy. General study results and limits: Onset of ophthalmopathy came a median 6.5 months after the model predicted it.

The table lists this clonotype with a few counts. The antigen is unknown. The TCR beta CDR3 regions underwent amplification using RNA transcripts as the source. The HTBI primer set drove a first-round RT-PCR of the TCR CDR3. TCRdb ran MiXCR on the multiplex PCR reads and lists one entry per CDR3 protein. The sample includes around 800,000 distinct CDR3 sequences, approximately 40% of them seen just once. This CDR3 region has 17 residues. V gave up 10 bases and J gave up 7 bases; unmatched junction bases: 19. Per germline, CDR1 LNHDA and CDR2 SQIVND (reference sequence). This chain uses TRBV19 with TRBJ1-5, with 10 bases matching TRBD1. Sequenced input: blood. This clonotype originated in a man aged 18 to 30 with Graves' hyperthyroidism. Written as DNA, the CDR3 is TGTGCCACCTTGAGTTTAACCGGGACAGGGGTTGGACAGCCCCAGCATTTT. Residues: CATLSLTGTGVGQPQHF.